The 28 T cell receptor beta chains reported below all come from one sample, sequenced in a study of early T cells in non-severe SARS-CoV-2 infection. MiXCR, applied by TCRdb to the 5' RACE reads, yields one record per CDR3 protein. The sample consists of fewer than 100,000 distinct CDR3 sequences, around 9.9% of them appearing once. Sequencing was done on a sample of whole blood. The receptors come from an adult who was a healthcare worker with PCR-confirmed SARS-CoV-2 infection or an uninfected control (not recorded which).

This clonotype has at least ten counts. The chain recombines TRBV30 with TRBJ1-3, with D perhaps TRBD1 (5 bases). Germline V gives CDR1 GTSNPN, CDR2 SVGIG (reference sequence). The CDR3 contains 15 residues. The germline V and J ends were trimmed by 0 bases and 0 bases, with 9 bases remaining between them. CDR3 sequence (DNA): TGTGCCTGGAGTGTAGGAGGGACCTCTGGAAACACCATATATTTT. Amino acid sequence: CAWSVGGTSGNTIYF.

This clonotype has at least ten counts. The V and J genes are TRBV14 and TRBJ2-1, with 8 bases lining up with TRBD1. The CDR3 is made up of 14 amino acids. Germline CDR1 and CDR2: SGHDN and FVKESK. Losses at the gene ends were 5 bases for V and 7 bases for J; bases not matched to a gene: 7. CDR3 DNA: TGTGCCAGCAGCATATGGACAGGGATGAATGAGCAGTTCTTC. Translating gives CASSIWTGMNEQFF.

The table lists this clonotype with many counts. The rearrangement uses TRBV28 and TRBJ2-1; D is ambiguous. Trimming took 5 bases from V and 3 from J, leaving 8 bases between them. The CDR3 has 13 amino acids. Germline values: CDR1 MDHEN, CDR2 SYDVKM. CDR3 in amino acids: CASSPGVYNEQFF. As DNA, the CDR3 is TGTGCCAGCAGTCCCGGAGTCTACAATGAGCAGTTCTTC.

This clonotype was recorded many times. V gene TRBV7-9 combines with J gene TRBJ2-7; D is possibly TRBD1 or TRBD2 (5 bases each). There are 13 residues in the CDR3. V was shortened by 5 bases and J by 2 bases, with 10 bases between the two germline ends. The germline gives CDR1 SEHNR, CDR2 FQNEAQ (reference sequence). CDR3 sequence (DNA): TGTGCCAGCAGCCTGGGACGGACCTACGAGCAGTACTTC. Its protein is CASSLGRTYEQYF. Using reference TRBV7-9 and TRBJ2-7 for the parts outside the CDR3, the full variable domain is DTGVSQNPRHKITKRGQNVTFRCDPISEHNRLYWYRQTLGQGPEFLTYFQNEAQLEKSRLLSDRFSAERPKGSFSTLEIQRTEQGDSAMYLCASSLGRTYEQYFGPGTRLTVT.

This clonotype was observed at least ten times. The chain joins TRBV6-1 to TRBJ1-6; D is ambiguous. V lost 2 bases and J lost 6, with 8 bases in between. Germline V CDR1 and CDR2: MNHNS, SASEGT. CDR3 length: 14 residues. CDR3 sequence: CASSESGFNSPLHF. CDR3 bases: TGTGCCAGCAGTGAATCCGGTTTTAATTCACCCCTCCACTTT.

This clonotype was seen at least ten times. The chain employs TRBV15 and TRBJ2-7; TRBD1 matches 7 bases. J gave up 2 bases and V 0 bases, and 1 base lay outside the gene matches. CDR3 length: 14 amino acids. Germline V gene sequence: CDR1 LNHNV, CDR2 YYDKDF (reference sequence). The CDR3 region is CATSRDQGAYEQYF. The CDR3 DNA follows: TGTGCCACCAGCAGAGATCAGGGGGCCTACGAGCAGTACTTC.

This clonotype was seen at least ten times. V is TRBV7-9 and J is TRBJ2-7, with 7 bases matching TRBD1. V lost 5 bases, J lost 9 bases, and 16 bases stayed unmatched. The CDR3 extends over 15 amino acids. CDR1 is SEHNR and CDR2 is FQNEAQ in the germline V gene (reference sequence). The CDR3 nucleotides read TGTGCCAGCAGCCTCGGACAGGCCGCCCTCACTATGCAGTACTTC. Translating gives CASSLGQAALTMQYF.

This clonotype has at least ten counts. V and J are TRBV27 and TRBJ2-7; 7 bases align to TRBD2. This CDR3 is built from 14 residues. Germline CDR1 and CDR2: MNHEY and SMNVEV (reference sequence). V lost 6 bases, J lost 3 bases, and 8 bases stayed unmatched. CDR3 sequence reads: CASSPGGRDYEQYF. DNA of the CDR3: TGTGCCAGCAGCCCGGGGGGACGGGACTACGAGCAGTACTTC.

About this clonotype itself: A read error may produce the germline difference seen at one junction end. This chain links TRBV7-2 with TRBJ2-2, with TRBD1 matching over 7 bases. This CDR3 spans 15 amino acids. Germline CDR1 is SGHTA and CDR2 is FQGNSA. The CDR3 bases are TGTGCCAGCAGCCGGACAGGAGGACCCACCGAGGAGCTGTTTTTT. It is translated as CASSRTGGPTEELFF.

Many counts were recorded for this clonotype. V usage is TRBV3-1 and J usage is TRBJ1-2; D call uncertain. V lost 1 base to trimming and J lost 3 bases, with 3 bases between them. The CDR3 length is 12 residues. Germline CDR1 is LGHDT and CDR2 is YNNKEL (reference sequence). This chain's CDR3 is CASSQVYYGYTF. As DNA, the CDR3 is TGTGCCAGCAGCCAAGTGTACTATGGCTACACCTTC.

Ten or more counts support this clonotype. The rearrangement uses TRBV7-2 and TRBJ2-5; 8 bases map to TRBD1. This CDR3 spans 14 amino acids. The V and J ends lost 4 bases and 4 bases, in that order; junction bases with no gene match: 5. Germline V CDR1 and CDR2: SGHTA, FQGNSA. CDR3 DNA sequence: TGTGCCAGCAGCTCTCAGGGGGCAGGAGAGACCCAGTACTTC. Translated, it gives CASSSQGAGETQYF.

Ten or more counts support this clonotype. The chain combines TRBV2 with TRBJ1-3; TRBD1 is a possible D gene (6 bases). Looked up from germline, CDR1 is SNHLY and CDR2 is FYNNEI. V was pared by 8 bases and J by 4 bases, with 15 bases between. The CDR3 runs to 14 residues. CDR3 amino acids: CASGQGLAGNTIYF. Here the CDR3 DNA reads TGTGCCAGCGGCCAGGGGCTGGCCGGAAACACCATATATTTT. Full variable domain (missing parts from reference TRBV2 and TRBJ1-3): EPEVTQTPSHQVTQMGQEVILRCVPISNHLYFYWYRQILGQKVEFLVSFYNNEISEKSEIFDDQFSVERPDGSNFTLKIRSTKLEDSAMYFCASGQGLAGNTIYFGEGSWLTVV.

This clonotype was recorded a few times. In DNA form, the CDR3 reads TGTGCCAGCAGCTTATTTAGCGGGAGCCCCGATGAGCAGTTCTTC. Protein product: CASSLFSGSPDEQFF. The chain uses TRBV7-8 and TRBJ2-1; 9 bases agree with TRBD2. Germline CDR1 SGHVS, CDR2 FQNEAQ. The V segment lost 2 bases and the J segment 8 bases; nucleotides outside the gene matches: 7. This CDR3 has 15 residues.

This clonotype was picked up many times. The CDR3 coding sequence is TGTGCCAGCAGCGCCACAGGGGGCCCCCGGTACTTC. It yields the protein CASSATGGPRYF. The chain has TRBV11-2 and TRBJ2-5; TRBD1 matches 9 bases. Germline values: CDR1 SGHAT, CDR2 FQNNGV. The V gene end was trimmed by 5 bases and the J gene end by 13 bases; junction bases not matched to a gene: 8. The CDR3 contains 12 residues.

This clonotype was counted ten times or more. The chain has TRBV3-1 and TRBJ1-1, with 11 bases fitting TRBD1. J was trimmed by 6 bases and V by 1 base; bases with no gene match: 7. The germline V gene has CDR1 LGHDT and CDR2 YNNKEL (reference sequence). The CDR3 is made up of 16 amino acids. The CDR3: CASSQGTGGDGAEAFF. In DNA, the CDR3 is TGTGCCAGCAGCCAAGGGACAGGGGGCGATGGGGCTGAAGCTTTCTTT.

This clonotype was observed at least ten times. The V and J genes are TRBV10-2 and TRBJ2-2, with a possible D match to TRBD1 (6 bases). This CDR3 comprises 17 residues. Germline CDR1 and CDR2: WSHSY and SAAADI. Trimming removed 0 bases at V and 7 bases at J, with 18 bases between. The CDR3: CASSESPRTAIGGELFF. In DNA form, the CDR3 reads TGCGCCAGCAGTGAGTCCCCAAGGACAGCGATAGGCGGGGAGCTGTTTTTT.

The chain couples TRBV20-1 to TRBJ2-1, with D perhaps TRBD2 (6 bases). Trimming pared 1 base from V and 7 bases from J, leaving 17 bases between. Germline CDR1 and CDR2: DFQATT and SNEGSKA (reference sequence). This CDR3 is built from 15 residues. CDR3 residues: CSARAGGSTPNEQFF. The CDR3 DNA reads TGCAGTGCTAGAGCCGGGGGTTCGACCCCTAATGAGCAGTTCTTC.

This clonotype occurred many times. This chain joins TRBV28 and TRBJ2-1; maybe TRBD2 (6 bases). Germline values: CDR1 MDHEN, CDR2 SYDVKM. Trimming took off 8 bases at V and 5 bases at J, with 19 bases between the two ends. This CDR3 spans 15 amino acids. CDR3 in amino acids: CASQTGAATNNEQFF. The CDR3 nucleotides read TGTGCCAGCCAGACGGGAGCGGCCACTAACAATGAGCAGTTCTTC. Together with reference TRBV28 and TRBJ2-1, the CDR3 gives the full variable domain: DVKVTQSSRYLVKRTGEKVFLECVQDMDHENMFWYRQDPGLGLRLIYFSYDVKMKEKGDIPEGYSVSREKKERFSLILESASTNQTSMYLCASQTGAATNNEQFFGPGTRLTVL.

V and J are TRBV5-1 and TRBJ1-6; no clear D. The CDR3 consists of 14 residues. V lost 0 bases, J lost 10 bases, and 11 bases lay in between. Germline loops: CDR1 SGHRS, CDR2 YFSETQ. In DNA form, the CDR3 reads TGCGCCAGCAGCTTGGCGAACAAGGAATCACCCCTCCACTTT. This translates into CASSLANKESPLHF.

CDR3 in DNA: TGTGCCAGCACTCCCGGGGGACTAGCGGGCCCCAACTACGAGCAGTACTTC. This encodes CASTPGGLAGPNYEQYF. The chain recombines TRBV28 with TRBJ2-7; 12 bases align to TRBD2. V shed 7 bases, J shed 3 bases, and the junction held 13 bases outside the gene matches. Germline V gives CDR1 MDHEN, CDR2 SYDVKM. The CDR3 contains 17 residues.

The sample holds many counts of this clonotype. The rearrangement joins TRBV28 to TRBJ2-1; 10 bases agree with TRBD1. CDR3 length: 15 amino acids. Germline trimming cut 2 bases from V and 14 bases from J; bases unmatched to any gene: 12. CDR1 is MDHEN and CDR2 is SYDVKM in the germline V gene. The CDR3 DNA is TGTGCCAGCAGTTTAACCCTACCCCGGGACAGGGGAAAGTTCTTC. Its protein is CASSLTLPRDRGKFF.

In this sample, this clonotype turned up many times. The chain joins TRBV10-3 to TRBJ2-7; TRBD2 aligns across 7 bases. The germline CDR1 and CDR2 sequences are ENHRY and SYGVKD. Trimming at V came to 8 bases and at J to 2 bases, leaving 3 bases not matched to a gene. The length of the CDR3 is 12 residues. The CDR3 coding sequence is TGTGCCATCGCGGCGGGGGCCTACGAGCAGTACTTC. Its translation: CAIAAGAYEQYF.

This clonotype was seen only a few times. V usage is TRBV2 and J usage is TRBJ2-7; 8 bases are shared with TRBD2. The CDR3 spans 14 residues. V lost 6 bases to trimming and J lost 4 bases; unmatched junction nucleotides: 8. Per germline, CDR1 SNHLY and CDR2 FYNNEI. For the CDR3, the DNA is TGTGCCAGCAGGTACCTAGCGGGCGATTACGAGCAGTACTTC. Translated, it gives CASRYLAGDYEQYF.

The chain joins TRBV2 to TRBJ2-7; D uncertain. Germline V gives CDR1 SNHLY, CDR2 FYNNEI. The CDR3 has 13 amino acids. V was clipped by 3 bases and J by 4 bases, with 10 bases between them. The CDR3 region has the DNA TGTGCCAGCAGTGACTTCTTACGGTACGAGCAGTACTTC. Its translation: CASSDFLRYEQYF.

In this sample, this clonotype turned up many times. Written as DNA, the CDR3 is TGTGCCAGCAGTGAAGCGACAGGGGTTGAAAAACTGTTTTTT. It translates to CASSEATGVEKLFF. This rearrangement joins TRBV6-1 to TRBJ1-4; TRBD1 matches 8 bases. The CDR3 has 14 amino acids. The germline V gene has CDR1 MNHNS and CDR2 SASEGT. J gave up 7 bases and V 0 bases, and 1 base lay outside the gene matches.

This clonotype showed up just a few times. The rearrangement joins TRBV7-9 to TRBJ2-2, with D possibly called TRBD1 or TRBD2 (5 bases each). CDR3 length: 13 residues. V gave up 5 bases and J gave up 7 bases, with 11 bases separating them. Germline loops: CDR1 SEHNR, CDR2 FQNEAQ (reference sequence). CDR3 loop: CASSRGVGGELFF. DNA for the CDR3: TGTGCCAGCAGCAGAGGGGTCGGCGGGGAGCTGTTTTTT. Based on the CDR3 plus reference TRBV7-9 and TRBJ2-2, the full variable domain is DTGVSQNPRHKITKRGQNVTFRCDPISEHNRLYWYRQTLGQGPEFLTYFQNEAQLEKSRLLSDRFSAERPKGSFSTLEIQRTEQGDSAMYLCASSRGVGGELFFGEGSRLTVL.

This clonotype was counted at least ten times. V and J are TRBV20-1 and TRBJ2-4, with D perhaps TRBD1 or TRBD2 (6 bases each). This CDR3 is 16 amino acids long. Trimming took off 1 base at V and 3 bases at J, with 16 bases between the two ends. Germline lookup yields CDR1 DFQATT and CDR2 SNEGSKA (reference sequence). The CDR3 coding sequence is TGCAGTGCTAGAGTTGCCGGGGGCGCTGGCAAAAACATTCAGTACTTC. It is translated as CSARVAGGAGKNIQYF.

This clonotype was seen a handful of times. V gene TRBV3-1 combines with J gene TRBJ2-7; D may be TRBD1 (5 bases). The germline V and J ends were trimmed by 4 bases and 3 bases, with 10 bases remaining between them. Looked up from germline, CDR1 is LGHDT and CDR2 is YNNKEL (reference sequence). The length of the CDR3 is 13 residues. In nucleotides, the CDR3 is TGTGCCAGCAGCCTCAGACAGAACTACGAGCAGTACTTC. This sequence encodes CASSLRQNYEQYF.